This TCR beta chain emerged from a study of T cell changes during pregnancy in multiple sclerosis. Here immunoSEQ multiplex PCR was the method, and the copy in TCRdb shows in-frame clones only, minus some. This sample has some 67,000 clones, with 92% found just once. Sequencing used peripheral blood, obtained after pregnancy. This clonotype was obtained from a female donor with multiple sclerosis, enrolled in a pregnancy study.

The CDR3, as DNA: TGTGCCAGCAGTGTCATCGAGGAGAACACTGAAGCTTTCTTT. The encoded protein is CASSVIEENTEAFF. The chain couples TRBV2 to TRBJ1-1; the D is unclear. Germline CDR1 is SNHLY and CDR2 is FYNNEI. The CDR3 has 14 amino acids. Deletions cut 4 bases from V and 1 base from J, with 10 bases between.